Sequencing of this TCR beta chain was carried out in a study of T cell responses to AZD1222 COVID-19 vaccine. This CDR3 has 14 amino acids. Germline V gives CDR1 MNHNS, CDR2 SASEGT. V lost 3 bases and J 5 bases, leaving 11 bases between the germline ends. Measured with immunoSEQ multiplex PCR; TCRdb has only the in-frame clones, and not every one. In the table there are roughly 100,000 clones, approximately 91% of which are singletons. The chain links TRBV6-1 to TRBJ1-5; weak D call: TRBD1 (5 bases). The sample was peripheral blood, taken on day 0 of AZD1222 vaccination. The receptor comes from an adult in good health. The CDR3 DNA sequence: TGTGCCAGCAGTGAGTACAGGAGCGATCAGCCCCAGCATTTT. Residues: CASSEYRSDQPQHF.